A single sample is the source of the 27 T cell receptor beta chains below, sequenced in a study of CD8+ T cells in alopecia areata. Regarding treatment: oral pan-JAK inhibitor, 5-10 mg twice daily. Reverse transcription of extracted RNA yielded cDNA, which provided the sequencing template. Sequenced by immunoSEQ multiplex PCR; TCRdb stores in-frame clones only, minus some. Of about 250,000 clones listed, about 62% were seen once; the top ten hold roughly 0.93%. Sequenced here: CD4+ T cells sorted from blood, sampled between weeks 51 and 54, from a patient treated with tofacitinib. These receptors all come from a human donor with alopecia areata.

V gene TRBV30 combines with J gene TRBJ1-2; TRBD1 is a possible D gene (6 bases). This CDR3 spans 15 amino acids. The germline gives CDR1 GTSNPN, CDR2 SVGIG (reference sequence). Trimming took 2 bases from V and 8 from J, leaving 21 bases between them. The CDR3 nucleotides are TGTGCCTGGAGTTGGGCAGGGGCCCTTGCGATAGGCTACACCTTC. Translation gives CAWSWAGALAIGYTF.

The CDR3 protein is CASSEAGVLAYGQFF. The CDR3 DNA reads TGTGCCAGCAGTGAAGCGGGGGTCCTCGCCTATGGGCAGTTCTTC. The V gene is TRBV25-1, the J gene TRBJ2-1, with 7 nucleotides matching TRBD2. The CDR3 has 15 residues. Germline CDR1 is MGHDK and CDR2 is SYGVNS. V shed 2 bases, J shed 12 bases, and the junction held 13 bases outside the gene matches.

The V and J genes are TRBV2 and TRBJ2-1; D remains ambiguous. CDR1 and CDR2 (germline): SNHLY, FYNNEI. This CDR3 contains 13 residues. V shed 7 bases and J shed 0 bases, with 7 bases lying between them. As DNA, the CDR3 is TGTGCCAGCAATCCCAGCTCCTACAATGAGCAGTTCTTC. Translating it yields CASNPSSYNEQFF.

This clone turned up a few times. The V gene is TRBV7-6, the J gene TRBJ2-3; D is ambiguous. This CDR3 comprises 15 residues. Trimming stripped 6 bases from V and 0 bases from J, with 13 bases between. Germline CDR1 is SGHVS and CDR2 is FNYEAQ. The CDR3 loop reads CASSNGYVSTDTQYF. The CDR3 nucleotides read TGTGCCAGCAGTAATGGGTATGTCAGCACAGATACGCAGTATTTT.

The chain employs TRBV4-3 and TRBJ2-7; no definite D call. This CDR3 is 13 amino acids long. The V end was cut by 3 bases, the J end by 0 bases, with 6 bases between. Germline CDR1 is LGHNA and CDR2 is YSLEER. The CDR3, as DNA: TGCGCCAGCAGCCAGACTGTCTCCTACGAGCAGTACTTC. It translates to CASSQTVSYEQYF.

The chain couples TRBV30 to TRBJ1-6; the D is unclear. From germline, CDR1 is GTSNPN and CDR2 SVGIG (reference sequence). Trimming stripped 1 base from V and 2 bases from J, with 3 bases between. The CDR3 has 13 amino acids. The CDR3 region has the DNA TGTGCCTGGAGTGAGACCTATAATTCACCCCTCCACTTT. Its protein product is CAWSETYNSPLHF.

The V and J genes are TRBV25-1 and TRBJ2-7; either TRBD1 or TRBD2 may supply D (5 bases each). Trimming took 4 bases from V and 3 from J, leaving 16 bases between them. The CDR3 length is 15 residues. Per germline, CDR1 MGHDK and CDR2 SYGVNS. The CDR3 bases are TGTGCCAGCAGTGGGACCGGGACCCTGAGCTACGAGCAGTACTTC. Residues: CASSGTGTLSYEQYF.

V gene TRBV4-3 combines with J gene TRBJ2-1; D is undetermined. The germline gives CDR1 LGHNA, CDR2 YSLEER. CDR3 length: 13 amino acids. Trimming took 4 bases from V and 5 from J, leaving 9 bases between them. The CDR3 sequence is CASSPRRDNEQFF. The DNA for the CDR3 is TGCGCCAGCAGCCCCAGAAGGGACAATGAGCAGTTCTTC.

This chain connects TRBV5-1 to TRBJ2-2; no clear D. This CDR3 is 13 amino acids long. CDR1 is SGHRS and CDR2 is YFSETQ in the germline V gene. The V gene lost 2 bases and the J gene lost 7 bases, with 9 bases spanning the gap. The CDR3 DNA reads TGCGCCAGCAGCTTACCGCAGATCGGGGAGCTGTTTTTT. Translation: CASSLPQIGELFF.

This clone appeared a few times. V usage is TRBV29-1 and J usage is TRBJ1-1; D is possibly TRBD1 (5 bases). Per germline, CDR1 SQVTM and CDR2 ANQGSEA. V lost 6 bases and J 6 bases, leaving 14 bases between the germline ends. The length of the CDR3 is 12 residues. DNA for the CDR3: TGCAGCGTCCCCGCTGGGACCGCTGAAGCTTTCTTT. Amino acids: CSVPAGTAEAFF.

This clone was counted a single time. The V call is TRBV19, the J call TRBJ2-1; weak D call: TRBD2 (6 bases). The CDR3 has 16 amino acids. V was shortened by 5 bases and J by 6 bases, with 20 bases between the two germline ends. Looked up from germline, CDR1 is LNHDA and CDR2 is SQIVND (reference sequence). The CDR3 spells CASSGGLSGLLNEQFF. CDR3 DNA sequence: TGTGCCAGTAGTGGGGGATTAAGCGGACTACTCAATGAGCAGTTCTTC.

This clone was recorded a few times. The rearrangement links TRBV6-5 to TRBJ1-4; the D is unclear. V lost 3 bases and J lost 4, with 9 bases in between. CDR1 MNHEY and CDR2 SVGAGI come from the germline V gene. CDR3 length equals 14 residues. This chain's CDR3 is CASSYGRGNEKLFF. The DNA for the CDR3 is TGTGCCAGCAGTTATGGCCGGGGTAATGAAAAACTGTTTTTT.

The rearrangement joins TRBV7-8 to TRBJ2-3; D is ambiguous. The germline V and J ends were trimmed by 5 bases and 4 bases, with 10 bases remaining between them. This CDR3 comprises 13 residues. Germline V gene data show CDR1 as SGHVS and CDR2 as FQNEAQ. CDR3 DNA sequence: TGTGCCAGCAGCGTAAACTGGGCAGATACGCAGTATTTT. Translation gives CASSVNWADTQYF.

V and J are TRBV30 and TRBJ2-1, with 7 positions matching TRBD2. Germline loops: CDR1 GTSNPN, CDR2 SVGIG (reference sequence). There are 13 residues in the CDR3. V was pared by 2 bases and J by 7 bases, with 5 bases of the junction left unmatched. The CDR3 coding sequence is TGTGCCTGGAGTAGCGGGGCAGGGAATGAGCAGTTCTTC. Translating it yields CAWSSGAGNEQFF.

This clone was counted only a few times. The chain links TRBV7-9 to TRBJ2-5, with TRBD2 matching over 9 bases. J gave up 5 bases and V 10 bases, and 11 bases lay outside the gene matches. This CDR3 region has 14 residues. Germline V gene lookup returns CDR1 SEHNR and CDR2 FQNEAQ (reference sequence). CDR3 protein: CATSSGGPGETQYF. CDR3 nucleotides: TGTGCCACCTCAAGCGGGGGGCCGGGCGAGACCCAGTACTTC.

The chain uses TRBV5-1 and TRBJ2-7; 9 bases are a match to TRBD1. V lost 3 bases and J lost 3; bases outside the gene matches: 1. The CDR3 is made up of 13 amino acids. Germline V gene lookup returns CDR1 SGHRS and CDR2 YFSETQ. CDR3 DNA: TGCGCCAGCAGCTGGGGACAGGGCTACGAGCAGTACTTC. Translation: CASSWGQGYEQYF.

The chain employs TRBV29-1 and TRBJ2-7; D gene unclear. The germline gives CDR1 SQVTM, CDR2 ANQGSEA. V was shortened by 6 bases and J by 7 bases, with 16 bases between the two germline ends. CDR3 length equals 12 residues. The CDR3 nucleotides read TGCAGCGTCTCCCCTGGGGTGCGGGAGCAGTACTTC. It encodes CSVSPGVREQYF.

This clone turned up a few times. This rearrangement joins TRBV5-4 to TRBJ2-1; D might be TRBD2 (6 bases). Germline lookup yields CDR1 SGHNT and CDR2 YYREEE (reference sequence). This CDR3 spans 13 amino acids. Trimming stripped 0 bases from V and 9 bases from J, with 10 bases between. Here the CDR3 reads CASSLGGLGEQFF. The CDR3 DNA follows: TGTGCCAGCAGCTTGGGGGGACTGGGTGAGCAGTTCTTC.

V and J are TRBV6-5 and TRBJ1-5; D is uncertain. V was pared by 6 bases and J by 2 bases, with 14 bases between. Germline CDR1 and CDR2: MNHEY and SVGAGI. The length of the CDR3 is 15 residues. The CDR3 sequence: CASRLLPGGNQPQHF. In nucleotides, the CDR3 is TGTGCCAGCAGATTACTCCCGGGCGGCAATCAGCCCCAGCATTTT.

V gene TRBV10-3 combines with J gene TRBJ2-3, with TRBD2 identical over 11 bases. The ends lost 8 bases at V and 3 bases at J; junction bases unmatched: 4. CDR3 size: 14 residues. The germline V gene has CDR1 ENHRY and CDR2 SYGVKD. CDR3 sequence: CAIEASGGTDTQYF. The CDR3 region has the DNA TGTGCCATCGAGGCTAGCGGGGGGACAGATACGCAGTATTTT.

This clone has a single count. This chain connects TRBV30 to TRBJ1-4, with D possibly TRBD1 on 6 matching bases. The germline V gene has CDR1 GTSNPN and CDR2 SVGIG (reference sequence). V was pared by 2 bases and J by 8 bases, with 12 bases between. The CDR3 covers 13 residues. The DNA of the CDR3 is TGTGCCTGGAGTAGGGGGGCGCGGGAAAAACTGTTTTTT. Translated, it gives CAWSRGAREKLFF.

A few counts support this clone. The same CDR3 can be traced to other DNA sequences in this sample. CDR3: CASSRVTDTQYF. In DNA, the CDR3 is TGTGCCAGCTCCCGGGTGACAGATACGCAGTATTTT. V usage is TRBV2 and J usage is TRBJ2-3; D unclear. The germline V gene has CDR1 SNHLY and CDR2 FYNNEI. The V end was cut by 8 bases, the J end by 3 bases, with 9 bases between. The CDR3 contains 12 residues.

The CDR3 DNA is TGTGCCAGCAGTTACGAGCTGGGGCACACAGATACGCAGTATTTT. It yields the protein CASSYELGHTDTQYF. The chain recombines TRBV6-5 with TRBJ2-3; D perhaps matches TRBD1 (5 bases). Trimming stripped 2 bases from V and 2 bases from J, with 11 bases between. Germline V gene data show CDR1 as MNHEY and CDR2 as SVGAGI. The CDR3 totals 15 residues.

The chain joins TRBV29-1 to TRBJ2-2; 9 nucleotides align to TRBD2. Trimming took 7 bases from V and 6 from J; bases not matched to a gene: 9. The CDR3 spans 14 residues. The V gene's germline CDR1 is SQVTM and CDR2 ANQGSEA. The CDR3 DNA sequence: TGCAGCGCAGGAGCGGGGGGCGAGTCCGGGGAGCTGTTTTTT. This sequence encodes CSAGAGGESGELFF.

This clone was seen just once. The V call is TRBV19, the J call TRBJ2-2, with D perhaps given as TRBD1 or TRBD2 (6 bases each). Trimming left V 2 bases short and J 6 bases short, with 10 bases between. Germline V lookup: CDR1 LNHDA, CDR2 SQIVND (reference sequence). The CDR3 runs to 14 residues. For the CDR3, the DNA is TGTGCCAGTAGTATATCGGGGGCCGCCGGGGAGCTGTTTTTT. It encodes CASSISGAAGELFF.

The chain has TRBV2 and TRBJ2-7; 7 bases fit TRBD1. Germline CDR1 reads SNHLY; CDR2 reads FYNNEI. V lost 5 bases, J lost 2 bases, and 6 bases stayed unmatched. The CDR3 runs 14 residues. DNA of the CDR3: TGTGCCAGCAGTTCTAACAGGGGTCCCTACGAGCAGTACTTC. Its protein product is CASSSNRGPYEQYF.

A remark on this clone: Other DNA sequences in this specimen translate into the identical CDR3. The chain joins TRBV6-5 to TRBJ2-5; D gene ambiguous. Germline loops: CDR1 MNHEY, CDR2 SVGAGI. Trimming removed 0 bases at V and 7 bases at J, with 3 bases between. The CDR3 contains 11 residues. The CDR3 protein is CASSYSGTQYF. In nucleotides, the CDR3 is TGTGCCAGCAGTTACTCGGGGACCCAGTACTTC.